The sequence of this T cell receptor beta chain was determined in a study of T cell repertoires in cytomegalovirus infection. Study-level information: Used in the study were CMV epitopes, some recently identified and HLA-C-restricted, others well-studied and HLA-B-restricted. Study observations and caveats: CMV-specific HLA-C-restricted TCR beta clonotypes dominated the ex vivo response.

On this clonotype itself: No antigen is known for it.

There are 14 residues in the CDR3. Germline V gives CDR1 SEHNR, CDR2 FQNEAQ (reference sequence). V trimming: 1 base; J trimming: 10 bases; junction bases outside the gene matches: 6. TCRdb reanalysed the reads using MiXCR and keeps one entry per CDR3 protein. Seen here are approximately 500,000 distinct CDR3 sequences, roughly a third observed once, and the top ten hold about a sixth. The sequence was obtained from a human donor in good health (CMV status not recorded). Some clones in this sample may be carry-over from other donors' samples. The sequencing used cultured PBMCs, collected from culture after CMV antigen stimulation. The chain recombines TRBV7-9 with TRBJ2-1; 8 nucleotides agree with TRBD2. Here the CDR3 reads CASSLELAAGEQFF. Written as DNA, the CDR3 is TGTGCCAGCAGCTTAGAACTAGCGGCTGGGGAGCAGTTCTTC.